The 17 T cell receptor beta chains presented below share a single source sample, sequenced in a study of T cell repertoires in cytomegalovirus infection. TCRdb analysed the reads with MiXCR anew, one entry per CDR3 protein. This table holds about 310,000 distinct CDR3 sequences, around a sixth found once. The specimen sequenced was PBMCs. The source is a human donor in good health (CMV status not recorded). Some clones in this sample may be carry-over from other donors' samples.

Turning to this clonotype: Being one base from a much bigger clone, this may be a read error. The chain is built from TRBV7-8 and TRBJ1-4; TRBD1 matches at 9 bases. The CDR3 has 15 amino acids. Looked up from germline, CDR1 is SGHVS and CDR2 is FQNEAQ. CDR3 protein: CGSSRSGTGSEKLFF. CDR3 nucleotide sequence: TGTGGCAGCAGCCGGAGTGGGACAGGGAGTGAAAAACTGTTTTTT.

The gene calls are TRBV15 and TRBJ2-1, with 8 bases fitting TRBD2. V dropped 5 bases and J dropped 4; count of bases not matched to a gene: 4. Germline V gene sequence: CDR1 LNHNV, CDR2 YYDKDF (reference sequence). The CDR3 contains 14 residues. The CDR3 sequence is CATSPSGGYNEQFF. As DNA, the CDR3 is TGTGCCACCAGCCCCAGCGGGGGTTACAATGAGCAGTTCTTC.

There are a few counts of this clonotype. This chain joins TRBV9 and TRBJ2-1; 10 bases map to TRBD1. The CDR3 spans 15 residues. The V gene's germline CDR1 is SGDLS and CDR2 YYNGEE. The J segment lost 6 bases and the V segment lost 3 bases, leaving 6 bases of the junction unmatched. In DNA, the CDR3 is TGTGCCAGCAGCGAGACAGGGGGCGCGACCAATGAGCAGTTCTTC. It specifies CASSETGGATNEQFF.

The table lists this clonotype with a count of one. The V gene is TRBV6-5, the J gene TRBJ1-6; a weak D match, TRBD1 (5 bases). V was pared by 5 bases and J by 6 bases, with 17 bases between. CDR3 size: 16 residues. CDR1 and CDR2 (germline): MNHEY, SVGAGI. CDR3 sequence reads: CASSGTGTVFNSPLHF. For the CDR3, the DNA is TGTGCCAGCAGTGGAACCGGGACCGTCTTTAATTCACCCCTCCACTTT.

The sample holds many counts of this clonotype. The CDR3: CASSLDLVNQPQHF. The DNA for the CDR3 is TGTGCCAGCAGCTTAGATTTGGTAAATCAGCCCCAGCATTTT. The V gene is TRBV7-2, the J gene TRBJ1-5, with D hard to call. The V and J ends lost 1 base and 4 bases respectively, with 8 bases between them. The CDR3 contains 14 residues. Per germline, CDR1 SGHTA and CDR2 FQGNSA. Variable domain in full (rest from reference TRBV7-2 and TRBJ1-5): GAGVSQSPSNKVTEKGKDVELRCDPISGHTALYWYRQSLGQGLEFLIYFQGNSAPDKSGLPSDRFSAERTGGSVSTLTIQRTQQEDSAVYLCASSLDLVNQPQHFGDGTRLSIL.

This clonotype was observed at least ten times. J is TRBJ2-2 and V is TRBV7-2, with 14 bases aligning to TRBD2. V lost 2 bases, J lost 0 bases, and 8 bases stayed unmatched. Per germline, CDR1 SGHTA and CDR2 FQGNSA. The CDR3 spans 20 residues. CDR3 protein: CASSLPGLAGVFANTGELFF. For the CDR3, the DNA is TGTGCCAGCAGCTTACCGGGACTAGCGGGGGTGTTCGCGAACACCGGGGAGCTGTTTTTT.

This clonotype occurred many times. The gene calls are TRBV19 and TRBJ2-1, with 7 bases aligning to TRBD2. V dropped 3 bases and J dropped 4; count of bases not matched to a gene: 6. CDR3 length: 15 amino acids. Germline V CDR1 and CDR2: LNHDA, SQIVND (reference sequence). The CDR3 loop reads CASSMRPSGYNEQFF. CDR3 sequence (DNA): TGTGCCAGTAGTATGCGGCCTAGCGGATACAATGAGCAGTTCTTC. The full variable domain, in which reference TRBV19 and TRBJ2-1 provide the parts outside the CDR3, is DGGITQSPKYLFRKEGQNVTLSCEQNLNHDAMYWYRQDPGQGLRLIYYSQIVNDFQKGDIAEGYSVSREKKESFPLTVTSAQKNPTAFYLCASSMRPSGYNEQFFGPGTRLTVL.

This clonotype turned up a few times. This chain connects TRBV20-1 to TRBJ1-6, with D unresolved. Per the germline V gene, CDR1 is DFQATT and CDR2 is SNEGSKA (reference sequence). This CDR3 spans 17 amino acids. The V end was cut by 0 bases, the J end by 0 bases, with 12 bases between. The CDR3 here is CSARDQAAYSYNSPLHF. The CDR3 DNA sequence: TGCAGTGCTAGAGATCAGGCAGCCTACTCCTATAATTCACCCCTCCACTTT.

The rearrangement joins TRBV29-1 to TRBJ1-1; TRBD1 might be the D (5 bases). The germline gives CDR1 SQVTM, CDR2 ANQGSEA. The CDR3 is 13 residues long. The V end was cut by 4 bases, the J end by 4 bases, with 13 bases between. CDR3 loop: CSVGPGRSTEAFF. In DNA, the CDR3 is TGCAGCGTTGGCCCAGGGCGGAGCACTGAAGCTTTCTTT.

This sequence joins TRBV10-3 and TRBJ1-2; TRBD1 matches 10 bases. V trimming: 6 bases; J trimming: 2 bases; junction bases outside the gene matches: 3. This CDR3 has 14 amino acids. Germline V gives CDR1 ENHRY, CDR2 SYGVKD. Here the CDR3 DNA reads TGTGCCATCAGGCCGGGACAGGGGAACTATGGCTACACCTTC. Amino acids: CAIRPGQGNYGYTF.

This sequence joins TRBV27 and TRBJ2-7; either TRBD1 or TRBD2 may supply D (7 bases each). The V end was cut by 2 bases, the J end by 5 bases, with 22 bases between. CDR3 size: 17 residues. Germline V gene lookup returns CDR1 MNHEY and CDR2 SMNVEV (reference sequence). CDR3 nucleotides: TGTGCCAGCAGTTTAAGATCTCTCGGCAGGGGGGGGAACGAGCAGTACTTC. Amino acid sequence: CASSLRSLGRGGNEQYF.

This clonotype was detected a few times. The V call is TRBV4-2, the J call TRBJ2-1; D might be TRBD2 (6 bases). V was trimmed by 3 bases and J by 6 bases, leaving 18 bases between them. This CDR3 is 16 amino acids long. Per germline, CDR1 LGHNA and CDR2 YNFKEQ. In nucleotides, the CDR3 is TGTGCCAGCAGCCACATCCTAGTGGAGGGCCCCAATGAGCAGTTCTTC. Protein: CASSHILVEGPNEQFF.

This clonotype has at least ten counts. The V and J genes are TRBV20-1 and TRBJ2-2; no clear D. V lost 2 bases to trimming and J lost 0 bases, with 13 bases between them. This CDR3 has 16 residues. Germline V gene sequence: CDR1 DFQATT, CDR2 SNEGSKA (reference sequence). DNA of the CDR3: TGCAGTGCTAGAAGTACGCTCTTTACGAACACCGGGGAGCTGTTTTTT. It is translated as CSARSTLFTNTGELFF.

This clonotype was observed once. The chain couples TRBV27 to TRBJ2-7, with TRBD1 identical over 7 bases. Unmatched junction bases numbered 6, after V lost 5 bases and J lost 2 bases. CDR1 is MNHEY and CDR2 is SMNVEV in the germline V gene (reference sequence). This CDR3 contains 14 residues. The CDR3 nucleotides read TGTGCCAGCAGTGCCCGCCAGGGGGCCTACGAGCAGTACTTC. Translated, it gives CASSARQGAYEQYF.

This clonotype was seen more than once but under ten times. One end of the junction varies from germline; a read error may be responsible. The gene calls are TRBV7-7 and TRBJ2-2; D is perhaps TRBD1 (5 bases). This CDR3 has 14 residues. Germline V gives CDR1 SSHAT, CDR2 FNYEAQ (reference sequence). DNA of the CDR3: TGTGCTAGCAGCTCACAGGAGAACACCGGGGAGCTGTTTTTT. Translated, it gives CASSSQENTGELFF.

This clonotype was found once. V gene TRBV9 combines with J gene TRBJ2-5; D is ambiguous. The V end lost 5 bases, the J end lost 1 base, and 15 bases lay between the germline ends. The CDR3 spans 15 residues. Germline CDR1 reads SGDLS; CDR2 reads YYNGEE. The CDR3 loop is CASSPFVASQETQYF. CDR3 nucleotide sequence: TGTGCCAGCAGTCCCTTTGTGGCGTCCCAAGAGACCCAGTACTTC.

Many counts were recorded for this clonotype. The chain combines TRBV7-2 with TRBJ2-5; D is perhaps TRBD2 (6 bases). Trimming shortened V by 5 bases and J by 5 bases, and 15 bases separated the two germline ends. The V gene's germline CDR1 is SGHTA and CDR2 FQGNSA. The CDR3 sequence is 14 residues long. CDR3 in DNA: TGTGCCAGCAGCGCCAGCCTTGGGGGGGAGACCCAGTACTTC. As protein: CASSASLGGETQYF. The complete variable domain, with remaining parts taken from reference TRBV7-2 and TRBJ2-5, reads GAGVSQSPSNKVTEKGKDVELRCDPISGHTALYWYRQSLGQGLEFLIYFQGNSAPDKSGLPSDRFSAERTGGSVSTLTIQRTQQEDSAVYLCASSASLGGETQYFGPGTRLLVL.